Sequencing of this T cell receptor beta chain was carried out in a study of T cell responses to AZD1222 COVID-19 vaccine. Broader study findings: Among vaccine-associated CD4 TCRs, coverage spanned spike, with dominance at 160-218 and 743-854. The breadth and depth of Spike-specific TCRs increased once two AZD1222 doses had been given. Females made up more of the donors, who were largely white British, and clonal diversity may have come out too low. Only a handful of people who got AZD1222 tested seropositive at baseline.

About this clone itself: The antigen remains undetermined.

Profiled with immunoSEQ multiplex PCR; TCRdb holds only in-frame clones, not every one. The sample lists about 83,000 clones; over 75% were seen once. The source of this sequence is an adult in good health. Sequenced material: peripheral blood, taken on day 0 of MenACWY control vaccination.

The CDR3 DNA sequence: TGTGCCAGCAGTGAAGATCCGGGGGCGACCTCTACTTATCAGCCCCAGCATTTT. It encodes CASSEDPGATSTYQPQHF. The chain couples TRBV6-1 to TRBJ1-5, with a possible D match to TRBD1 (6 bases). CDR1 and CDR2 (germline): MNHNS, SASEGT. The CDR3 has 18 amino acids. Trimming stripped 1 base from V and 5 bases from J, with 21 bases between.